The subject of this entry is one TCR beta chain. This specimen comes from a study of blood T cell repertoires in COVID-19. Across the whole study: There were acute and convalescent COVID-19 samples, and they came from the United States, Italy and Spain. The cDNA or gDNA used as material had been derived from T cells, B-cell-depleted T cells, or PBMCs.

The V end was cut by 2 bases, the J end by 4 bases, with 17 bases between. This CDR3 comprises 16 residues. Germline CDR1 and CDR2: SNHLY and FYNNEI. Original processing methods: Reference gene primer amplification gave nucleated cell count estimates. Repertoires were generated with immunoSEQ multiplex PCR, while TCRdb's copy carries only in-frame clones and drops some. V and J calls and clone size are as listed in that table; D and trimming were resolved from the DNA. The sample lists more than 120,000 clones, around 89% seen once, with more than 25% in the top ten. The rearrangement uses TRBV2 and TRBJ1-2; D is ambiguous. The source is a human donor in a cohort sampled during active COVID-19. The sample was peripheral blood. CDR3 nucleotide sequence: TGTGCCAGCAGTGAAACGGAATGGGCGGGGAGCTATGGCTACACCTTC. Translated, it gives CASSETEWAGSYGYTF. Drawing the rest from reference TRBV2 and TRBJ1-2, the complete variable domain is EPEVTQTPSHQVTQMGQEVILRCVPISNHLYFYWYRQILGQKVEFLVSFYNNEISEKSEIFDDQFSVERPDGSNFTLKIRSTKLEDSAMYFCASSETEWAGSYGYTFGSGTRLTVV.